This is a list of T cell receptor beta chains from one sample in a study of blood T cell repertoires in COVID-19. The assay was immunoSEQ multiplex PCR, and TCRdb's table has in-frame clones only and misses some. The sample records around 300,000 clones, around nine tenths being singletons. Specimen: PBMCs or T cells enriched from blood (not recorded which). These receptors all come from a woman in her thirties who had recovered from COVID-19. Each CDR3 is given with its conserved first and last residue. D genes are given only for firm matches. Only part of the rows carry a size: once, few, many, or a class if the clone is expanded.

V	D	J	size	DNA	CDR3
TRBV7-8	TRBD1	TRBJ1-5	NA	TGTGCCAGCAGCCCGAGGGACAGACTTGCCAATCAGCCCCAGCATTTT	CASSPRDRLANQPQHF
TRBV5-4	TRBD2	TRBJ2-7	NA	TGTGCCAGCAGCTCGGGACTAGTGTTCGAGCAGTACTTC	CASSSGLVFEQYF
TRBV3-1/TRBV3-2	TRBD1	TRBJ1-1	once	TGTGCCAGCAGCCAACTCCAGGGGGACACTGAAGCTTTCTTT	CASSQLQGDTEAFF
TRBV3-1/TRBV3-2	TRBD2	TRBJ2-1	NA	TGTGCCAGCAGCCGAAGCGGGAGTCTTGAGCAGTTCTTC	CASSRSGSLEQFF
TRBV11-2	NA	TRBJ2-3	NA	TGTGCCAGCAGCTTAGATTTATTTGGGGCCCCCGGGGGAGATACGCAGTATTTT	CASSLDLFGAPGGDTQYF
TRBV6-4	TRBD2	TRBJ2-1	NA	TGTGCCAGCAGTGGCGGCGGGGGAGGGAACAATGAGCAGTTCTTC	CASSGGGGGNNEQFF
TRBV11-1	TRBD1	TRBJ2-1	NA	TGTGCCAGCAGCACCGGGACAGGATACAATGAGCAGTTCTTC	CASSTGTGYNEQFF
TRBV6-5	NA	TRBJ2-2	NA	TGTGCCAGCTTTCACAGGGCCCACACCGGGGAGCTGTTTTTT	CASFHRAHTGELFF
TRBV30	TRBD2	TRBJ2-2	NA	TGTGCCTGTACCAAAAGCGGGAGGTCCGGGGAGCTGTTTTTT	CACTKSGRSGELFF
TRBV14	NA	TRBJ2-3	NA	TGTGCCAGCAGCCAAGAATTGAGGGCAGATACGCAGTATTTT	CASSQELRADTQYF
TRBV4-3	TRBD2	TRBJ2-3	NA	TGCGCCAGCAGCCAACAAGCGGGAGTGGCAGATACGCAGTATTTT	CASSQQAGVADTQYF
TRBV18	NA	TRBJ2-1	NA	TGTGCCAGCTCACCAGGCTTGCGACTTGGGGCTAATGAGCAGTTCTTC	CASSPGLRLGANEQFF
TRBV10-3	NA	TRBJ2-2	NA	TGTGCCATCAAGGGCAGGGCGAACACCGGGGAGCTGTTTTTT	CAIKGRANTGELFF
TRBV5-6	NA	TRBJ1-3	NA	TGTGCCAGCAGCTGGGGATGGGGCCACTCTGGAAACACCATATATTTT	CASSWGWGHSGNTIYF
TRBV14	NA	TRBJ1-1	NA	TGTGCCAGGAGGGATAGCTGGATGAACACTGAAGCTTTCTTT	CARRDSWMNTEAFF
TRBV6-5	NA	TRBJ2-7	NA	TGTGCCAGCAGTCCCGACAGAACCTACGAGCAGTACTTC	CASSPDRTYEQYF
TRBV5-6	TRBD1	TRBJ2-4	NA	TGTGCCAGCAGCTTGGGACAGGGAAACATTCAGTACTTC	CASSLGQGNIQYF
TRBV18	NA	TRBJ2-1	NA	TGTGCCAGCTCACCACCCAGCGGAAGGAACAATGAGCAGTTCTTC	CASSPPSGRNNEQFF
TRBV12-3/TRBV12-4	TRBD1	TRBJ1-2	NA	TGTGCCAGCAGCTCACAGGGGTTTTCGGGCTACACCTTC	CASSSQGFSGYTF
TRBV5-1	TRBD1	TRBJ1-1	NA	TGCGCCAGCAGCTTACAGGGGAGCACTGAAGCTTTCTTT	CASSLQGSTEAFF
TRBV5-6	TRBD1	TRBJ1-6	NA	TGTGCCAGCAGCTTGACAGGGGCTAATTCACCCCTCCACTTT	CASSLTGANSPLHF
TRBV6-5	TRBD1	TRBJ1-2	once	TGTGCCAGCAGGGACGAGACAGGGGGCTCCTATGGCTACACCTTC	CASRDETGGSYGYTF
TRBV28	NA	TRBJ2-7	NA	TGTGCCAGCAGTTTTCTGGGAGATACCTACGAGCAGTACTTC	CASSFLGDTYEQYF
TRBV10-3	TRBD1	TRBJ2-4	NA	TGTGCCATCGGACAGGGGGGGGAGACCAAAAACATTCAGTACTTC	CAIGQGGETKNIQYF
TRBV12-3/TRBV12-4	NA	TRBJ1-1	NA	TGTGCCAGCAGCCGAACTGAGACTGAAGCTTTCTTT	CASSRTETEAFF
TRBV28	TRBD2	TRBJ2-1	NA	TGTGCCAGCAGTTTAAGGGCGGGAGCCTACAATGAGCAGTTCTTC	CASSLRAGAYNEQFF
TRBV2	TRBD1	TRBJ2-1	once	TGTGCCAGCAGAACCGCGGGACAGGTATTTTCGAATGAGCAGTTCTTC	CASRTAGQVFSNEQFF
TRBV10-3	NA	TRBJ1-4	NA	TGTGCCATCACTAACGGGGTGGACGAAAAACTGTTTTTT	CAITNGVDEKLFF
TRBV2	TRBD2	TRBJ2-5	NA	TGTGCCAGCAATTACGGGGGAGGGAGAGAGACCCAGTACTTC	CASNYGGGRETQYF
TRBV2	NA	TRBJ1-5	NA	TGTGCCAGCAGTGAAGGCAGGGTTCTGGGTCAGCCCCAGCATTTT	CASSEGRVLGQPQHF
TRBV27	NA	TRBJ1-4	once	TGTGCCAGCAGTTTATTTCGCGGGACCGCAACTAATGAAAAACTGTTTTTT	CASSLFRGTATNEKLFF
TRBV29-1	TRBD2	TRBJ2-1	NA	TGCAGCGTTGAAGGGGGGCTAGCGGGAAAGGGGGAACATGAGCAGTTCTTC	CSVEGGLAGKGEHEQFF
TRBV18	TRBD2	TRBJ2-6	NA	TGTGCCAGCTCACCACGGGCTAGCGGGAGGACTGGGGCCAACGTCCTGACTTTC	CASSPRASGRTGANVLTF
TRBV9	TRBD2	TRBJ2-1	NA	TGTGCCAGCAGCGTAGTAGCGGGACCACCCTACAATGAGCAGTTCTTC	CASSVVAGPPYNEQFF
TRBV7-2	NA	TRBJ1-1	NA	TGTGCCAGCAGCTTAGGCAGGCGATCAAACACTGAAGCTTTCTTT	CASSLGRRSNTEAFF
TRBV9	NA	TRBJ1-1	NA	TGTGCCAGCGGCCAACCTCTGGGGGCTAACAGGAACACTGAAGCTTTCTTT	CASGQPLGANRNTEAFF
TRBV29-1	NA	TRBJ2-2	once	TGCAGCGTTTTGACAGGCACCGGGGAGCTGTTTTTT	CSVLTGTGELFF
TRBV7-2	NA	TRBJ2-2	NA	TGTGCCAGCACCCTACAGTACACCGGGGAGCTGTTTTTT	CASTLQYTGELFF
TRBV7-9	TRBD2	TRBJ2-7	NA	TGTGCCAGCAGCTTCGTTGGACTAGCGGCCTACGAGCAGTACTTC	CASSFVGLAAYEQYF
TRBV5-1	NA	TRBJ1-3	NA	TGCGCCAGCAGCTTGACAGGCGTCGAAACCTCTGGAAACACCATATATTTT	CASSLTGVETSGNTIYF
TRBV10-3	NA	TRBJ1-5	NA	TGTGCCATCAGTACTAACGGGGGGCAGCCCCAGCATTTT	CAISTNGGQPQHF
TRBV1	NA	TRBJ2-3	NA	TGCACCAGCAGCCAAGAGTACAGGGGTTCTCCCACAGATACGCAGTATTTT	CTSSQEYRGSPTDTQYF
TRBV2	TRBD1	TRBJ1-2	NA	TGTGCCAGCAGTGAGGACAGGGAGGGGGATGGCTACACCTTC	CASSEDREGDGYTF
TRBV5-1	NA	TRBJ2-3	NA	TGCGCCAGCAGAGGAGCTGCGTCAGATACGCAGTATTTT	CASRGAASDTQYF
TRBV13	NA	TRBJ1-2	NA	TGTGCCAGCAGCTTATTCCCAGGGCACCGCTATGGCTACACCTTC	CASSLFPGHRYGYTF
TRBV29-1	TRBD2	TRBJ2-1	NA	TGCAGCGTTGAAGAACTAGCGGTTCTCAGGAATGAGCAGTTCTTC	CSVEELAVLRNEQFF
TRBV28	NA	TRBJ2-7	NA	TGTGCCAGCAGTTCCAGGGTCGACGAGCAGTACTTC	CASSSRVDEQYF
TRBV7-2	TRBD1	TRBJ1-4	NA	TGTGCCAGCAGCTGGAGCTCCCCACAGGGGGCAGGCGGGCTGTTTTTT	CASSWSSPQGAGGLFF
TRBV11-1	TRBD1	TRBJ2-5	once	TGTGCCAGCAGCTTAGCCAGGGGGCAAGAGACCCAGTACTTC	CASSLARGQETQYF
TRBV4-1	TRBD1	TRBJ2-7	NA	TGCGCCAGCAGCCAAGACGGGACAGGGGGGCGCGAGCAGTACTTC	CASSQDGTGGREQYF
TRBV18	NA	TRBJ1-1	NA	TGTGCCAGCTCACTCGAAATCAAGAGGAACACTGAAGCTTTCTTT	CASSLEIKRNTEAFF
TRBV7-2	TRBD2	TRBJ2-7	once	TGTGCCAGCAGCCTCCGGTCTAGCGGGAGGGCCCTAGAAACCTACGAGCAGTACTTC	CASSLRSSGRALETYEQYF
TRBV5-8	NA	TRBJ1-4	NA	TGTGCCAGCAACACCGCGGGACCGGCCGTGCGACTGTTTTTT	CASNTAGPAVRLFF
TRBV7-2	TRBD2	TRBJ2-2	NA	TGTGCCAGCAGCCCACAGCGGGAGAGTGTAGGGCTGTTTTTT	CASSPQRESVGLFF
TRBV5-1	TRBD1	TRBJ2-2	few	TGCGCCAGCAGCTCAAACCTACAGGGGGCAATCACCGGGGAGCTGTTTTTT	CASSSNLQGAITGELFF
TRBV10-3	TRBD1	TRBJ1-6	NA	TGTGCCATCCGACAGGGCCTGGACTATAATTCACCCCTCCACTTT	CAIRQGLDYNSPLHF
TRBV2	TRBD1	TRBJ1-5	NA	TGTGCCAGCAGTCCGGAGCGACAGGGGCCCCAGCATTTT	CASSPERQGPQHF
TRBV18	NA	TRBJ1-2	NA	TGTGCCAGCTCACCTGGGAGCCCCCGAGGCTACACCTTC	CASSPGSPRGYTF
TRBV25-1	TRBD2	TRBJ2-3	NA	TGTGCCAGCAGAGGTCCTCTTTTTGAGCGGGAGACAGATACGCAGTATTTT	CASRGPLFERETDTQYF